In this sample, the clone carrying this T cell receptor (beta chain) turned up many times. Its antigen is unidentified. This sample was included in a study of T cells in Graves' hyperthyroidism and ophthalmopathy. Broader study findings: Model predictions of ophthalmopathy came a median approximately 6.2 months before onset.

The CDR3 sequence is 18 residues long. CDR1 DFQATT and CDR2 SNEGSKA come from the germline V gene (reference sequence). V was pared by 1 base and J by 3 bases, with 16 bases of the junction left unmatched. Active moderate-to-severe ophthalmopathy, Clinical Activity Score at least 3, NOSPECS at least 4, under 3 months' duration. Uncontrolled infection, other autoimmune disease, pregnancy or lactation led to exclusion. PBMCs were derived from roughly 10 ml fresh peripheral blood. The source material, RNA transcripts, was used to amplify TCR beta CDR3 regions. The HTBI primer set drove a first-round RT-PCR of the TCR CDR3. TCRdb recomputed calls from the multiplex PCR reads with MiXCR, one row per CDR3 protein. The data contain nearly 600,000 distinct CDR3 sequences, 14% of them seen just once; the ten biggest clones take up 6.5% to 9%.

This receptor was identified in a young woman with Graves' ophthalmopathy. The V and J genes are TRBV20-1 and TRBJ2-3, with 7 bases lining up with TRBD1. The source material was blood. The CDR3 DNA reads TGCAGTGCTAGAGTATCTCCACACAGGGGTCGGATAACAGATACGCAGTATTTT. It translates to CSARVSPHRGRITDTQYF.